The source of this T cell receptor (beta chain) is a study of blood T cell repertoires in COVID-19. Overall study context: Specimens from acute and convalescent COVID-19 originated in the United States, Italy and Spain. Sample material is recorded as cDNA or gDNA derived from T cells, B-cell-depleted T cells, or PBMCs.

Germline assignment: CDR1 SEHNR and CDR2 FQNEAQ (reference sequence). The CDR3 is made up of 15 amino acids. Trimming cost V 6 bases and J 7 bases, with 18 bases left between them. Profiled with immunoSEQ multiplex PCR; TCRdb holds only in-frame clones, not every one. The table shows fewer than 350,000 clones, with about 85% occurring only once. The TCR sequence derives from a woman between 50 and 59 years old who had recovered from COVID-19. The sample consisted of PBMCs or T cells enriched from blood (not recorded which). This chain joins TRBV7-9 and TRBJ1-4; tentative D call: TRBD1 (5 bases). This CDR3 is CASSPRRGGVEKLFF. CDR3 nucleotide sequence: TGTGCCAGCAGTCCCCGACGGGGAGGGGTTGAAAAACTGTTTTTT.